The 10 T cell receptor beta chains below come from one sample, sequenced in a study of regulatory T cells in long-lasting Graves disease (dated by TCRdb to 2020 to 2022). Library preparation employed multiplex PCR. The sequencer listed for this sample is Illumina HiSeq 4000. iRepertoire HTBI primers and Arm-PCR amplification of CDR3 regions were used to construct TCR beta libraries. The public reads were quality trimmed at Q25 with fastp and then assembled into clones with MiXCR by TCRdb, keeping productive beta chains. Every entry covers one CDR3 protein and lists the most common genes and DNA from its rows. Recorded for this sample are over 400,000 distinct CDR3 sequences; less than 15% of them occurred a single time. Of the sample, roughly 18% is held by the ten largest clones. The time point label, read with the paper, signifies: newly diagnosed GD, antithyroid drugs for less than 3 months. RNA was extracted from PBMCs in TRIzol for both TCR sequencing and RNA sequencing.

The same sample was also used in a study of T cells in Graves' hyperthyroidism and ophthalmopathy.

Here the sequenced sample was peripheral blood mononuclear cells (PBMCs), taken at new diagnosis, from a patient treated with antithyroid drugs. The receptors here all came from a woman aged 50 to 60 with Graves disease. Donor details come from another sample of the same person, matched by shared clones.

There are many counts of this clonotype. The rearrangement links TRBV5-5 to TRBJ1-5; weak D call: TRBD1 (6 bases). CDR1 is SGHKS and CDR2 is YYEKEE in the germline V gene (reference sequence). This CDR3 has 15 amino acids. V lost 4 bases and J 4 bases, leaving 15 bases between the germline ends. This CDR3 reads CASSRGGGNNQPQHF. The CDR3 DNA is TGTGCCAGCAGCCGTGGAGGGGGTAATAATCAGCCCCAGCATTTT. The full variable domain, with the rest looked up from reference TRBV5-5 and TRBJ1-5, is DAGVTQSPTHLIKTRGQQVTLRCSPISGHKSVSWYQQVLGQGPQFIFQYYEKEERGRGNFPDRFSARQFPNYSSELNVNALLLGDSALYLCASSRGGGNNQPQHFGDGTRLSIL.

The genes are TRBV12-3 or TRBV12-4 and TRBJ2-5; no definite D call. Trimming stripped 6 bases from V and 5 bases from J, with 13 bases between. The CDR3 totals 13 residues. DNA for the CDR3: TGTGCCAGCAGCTCCCACAGTGGGGAGACCCAGTACTTC. This sequence encodes CASSSHSGETQYF.

In its sample, this clonotype was seen many times. The rearrangement links TRBV11-2 to TRBJ2-1, with D perhaps given as TRBD1 or TRBD2 (5 bases each). CDR1 SGHAT and CDR2 FQNNGV come from the germline V gene. Trimming cost V 7 bases and J 3 bases, with 13 bases left between them. The CDR3 spans 14 residues. The CDR3 spells CASNSGAGYNEQFF. The CDR3 nucleotides read TGTGCCAGCAACTCCGGGGCGGGCTACAATGAGCAGTTCTTC.

V gene TRBV7-8 combines with J gene TRBJ1-1; 7 bases fit TRBD1. CDR3 length equals 13 residues. Germline assignment: CDR1 SGHVS and CDR2 FQNEAQ. V dropped 1 base and J dropped 7; count of bases not matched to a gene: 3. The CDR3 region is CASSLGQGDEAFF. The CDR3 DNA is TGTGCCAGCAGCTTAGGGCAGGGGGATGAAGCTTTCTTT.

This chain uses TRBV28 with TRBJ1-4; no definite D call. The CDR3 loop spans 13 amino acids. Germline assignment: CDR1 MDHEN and CDR2 SYDVKM. V was trimmed by 1 base and J by 8 bases, leaving 8 bases between them. The CDR3 nucleotides are TGTGCCAGCAGTTTATTTCCAGTGGAAAAACTGTTTTTT. Translated, it gives CASSLFPVEKLFF.

This clonotype showed up many times. J is TRBJ1-5 and V is TRBV2; D perhaps matches TRBD1 (6 bases). This CDR3 comprises 13 residues. Germline V gene data show CDR1 as SNHLY and CDR2 as FYNNEI. Between the trimmed V and J ends, which lost 3 bases and 4 bases, there was a span of 7 bases. The CDR3 DNA is TGTGCCAGCAGTGACAGGGGTAATCAGCCCCAGCATTTT. Translated, it gives CASSDRGNQPQHF. Using reference TRBV2 and TRBJ1-5 for the parts outside the CDR3, the full variable domain is EPEVTQTPSHQVTQMGQEVILRCVPISNHLYFYWYRQILGQKVEFLVSFYNNEISEKSEIFDDQFSVERPDGSNFTLKIRSTKLEDSAMYFCASSDRGNQPQHFGDGTRLSIL.

This clonotype was picked up a small number of times. Just one base apart from a much larger clone, this may be a read error. V gene TRBV12-3 or TRBV12-4 combines with J gene TRBJ2-1, with 9 positions matching TRBD2. The CDR3 has 15 amino acids. The trim removed 5 bases at V and 6 bases at J, leaving 8 bases unmatched. DNA for the CDR3: TGTGCCAGCAGTCCAGGACTAGCGCCTGGCAATGAGCAGTTCTTC. Translation gives CASSPGLAPGNEQFF.

The chain uses TRBV3-1 and TRBJ2-7, with D tentatively TRBD1 or TRBD2 (5 bases each). Trimming shortened V by 4 bases and J by 7 bases, and 20 bases separated the two germline ends. This CDR3 is built from 15 residues. Germline lookup yields CDR1 LGHDT and CDR2 YNNKEL (reference sequence). CDR3 in DNA: TGTGCCAGCAGCCCCGGGACGAGGCCCCTCAAGGAGCAGTACTTC. As protein: CASSPGTRPLKEQYF.

This clonotype has at least ten counts. J is TRBJ2-7 and V is TRBV28; TRBD2 matches at 9 bases. The CDR3 has 17 amino acids. Germline lookup yields CDR1 MDHEN and CDR2 SYDVKM. The J segment lost 5 bases and the V segment lost 5 bases, leaving 16 bases of the junction unmatched. This CDR3 reads CASSLTVYGGRANEQYF. The CDR3 coding sequence is TGTGCCAGCAGTCTTACCGTTTATGGCGGGAGGGCTAACGAGCAGTACTTC.

This chain links TRBV2 with TRBJ2-2; 10 nucleotides line up with TRBD2. The CDR3 is 14 amino acids. The germline V gene encodes CDR1 SNHLY and CDR2 FYNNEI. Losses at the gene ends were 9 bases for V and 4 bases for J; bases not matched to a gene: 5. CDR3 nucleotides: TGTGCCAGTTTTGGACTAGCGGTCACCGGGGAGCTGTTTTTT. Residues: CASFGLAVTGELFF.